This T cell receptor beta chain stems from a study of T-cell reconstitution after alpha-beta-depleted transplantation in children. Study-wide results and caveats: After transplant, high TCRbeta diversity at day 60 in some patients arose from surviving recipient T cells and thymic progenitors. Several hundred expanded graft clones reportedly supplied alpha-beta T cells about two months after transplant. T-cell counts and diversity at one year following transplant were attributed mainly to newly produced T cells.

Comment on this clonotype: Its target is unknown.

The library targeted TCRbeta and was prepared with unique molecular identifiers. TCRdb re-called the PCR reads through MiXCR, storing one row per CDR3 protein. In the table there are about 1,000,000 distinct CDR3 sequences, under 30% of which are singletons. This TCR was sampled from a boy in the first two years of life who had a stem cell transplant for SCID, so the T cells may come from the graft donor. Here the sequenced sample was PBMCs, mostly from graft donor cells, taken 360 days after TCRalphabeta/CD19-depleted stem cell transplant.

CDR3 residues: CASSRGTGQAKNIQYF. CDR3 bases: TGTGCCAGCAGTCGCGGGACAGGTCAAGCCAAAAACATTCAGTACTTC. The chain links TRBV28 to TRBJ2-4, with 8 bases identical to TRBD1. This CDR3 region has 16 residues. Unmatched junction bases numbered 6, after V lost 5 bases and J lost 0 bases. Germline V lookup: CDR1 MDHEN, CDR2 SYDVKM.